A selection of T cell receptor beta chains follows, all from one sample in a study of blood T cell repertoires in COVID-19. Using immunoSEQ multiplex PCR, the repertoire was profiled, and TCRdb retains in-frame clones only, with some absent. The sample holds 300,000 to 350,000 clones, about 90% seen once. The sample comprised peripheral blood. The receptors were sampled from a woman aged 35 to 49 with COVID-19, enrolled during active disease. Each CDR3 is given with its conserved first and last residue. The order of the fields is CDR3 length, D gene, V gene, J gene, clone size, CDR3 DNA, CDR3 protein. A D gene is named only where the DNA matches it firmly. Expanded clones get a size class; other rows say once, few or many, or leave the size out.

18	.	TRBV18	TRBJ1-6	.	TGTGCCAGCTCACCAATTCGGGCCGGGGATCTCTATAATTCACCCCTCCACTTT	CASSPIRAGDLYNSPLHF
15	TRBD2	TRBV28	TRBJ2-7	.	TGTGCCAGCACCAGTACTAGCGGTCTCTCCTACGAGCAGTACTTC	CASTSTSGLSYEQYF
15	.	TRBV7-2	TRBJ2-5	.	TGTGCCAGCAGCCCCCGAGCCAATGGGCCAGAGACCCAGTACTTC	CASSPRANGPETQYF
15	TRBD1	TRBV19	TRBJ2-1	.	TGTGCCAGTAGTGGCGGGACAGGGGCCTACAATGAGCAGTTCTTC	CASSGGTGAYNEQFF
15	.	TRBV28	TRBJ1-2	.	TGTGCCAGCAGTTTACTCCCAGGGGCTAACTATGGCTACACCTTC	CASSLLPGANYGYTF
15	TRBD1	TRBV5-6	TRBJ2-7	once	TGTGCCAGCAGCTTCGCGGGACAGGGGAGCGACGAGCAGTACTTC	CASSFAGQGSDEQYF
12	TRBD1	TRBV29-1	TRBJ1-2	.	TGCAGCGCCTGGCAGGGGGAACATGGCTACACCTTC	CSAWQGEHGYTF
11	.	TRBV20-1	TRBJ1-6	.	TGCAGTGAGGGAGAAAATTCACCCCTCCACTTT	CSEGENSPLHF
12	.	TRBV27	TRBJ1-1	.	TGTGCCAGCCGAGCGGGCGGAGCTGAAGCTTTCTTT	CASRAGGAEAFF
14	.	TRBV7-2	TRBJ1-1	.	TGTGCCAGCAGCTTAAATCCGGGAGCGACTGAAGCTTTCTTT	CASSLNPGATEAFF
13	.	TRBV27	TRBJ1-2	once	TGTGCCAGCAGTTTTAAGGGGAACTATGGCTACACCTTC	CASSFKGNYGYTF
15	TRBD1	TRBV7-2	TRBJ1-3	.	TGTGCCAGCAGCCCGACAGGGACGACTGGAAACACCATATATTTT	CASSPTGTTGNTIYF
16	TRBD1	TRBV29-1	TRBJ1-1	.	TGCAGCGTTGCCCCACAGGGGGCTTTGTCGAACACTGAAGCTTTCTTT	CSVAPQGALSNTEAFF
15	.	TRBV2	TRBJ1-5	.	TGTGCCAGCAGTGAATATCGCAGCGGTGAACAGCCCCAGCATTTT	CASSEYRSGEQPQHF
18	TRBD1	TRBV4-1	TRBJ2-4	.	TGCGCCAGCAGCCAAGCCATTAGACAGGGAACTTCCAAAAACATTCAGTACTTC	CASSQAIRQGTSKNIQYF
12	.	TRBV4-3	TRBJ2-5	once	TGCGCCAGCAGCCAAGGGAGAGAGACCCAGTACTTC	CASSQGRETQYF
13	.	TRBV30	TRBJ1-5	.	TGTGCCTGGAGGGAGTCAACCCATCAGCCCCAGCATTTT	CAWRESTHQPQHF
14	.	TRBV28	TRBJ1-2	.	TGTGCCAGCCAAATCTCCAGGGAACCCTATGGCTACACCTTC	CASQISREPYGYTF
14	.	TRBV7-2	TRBJ2-1	once	TGTGCCAGCAGCCAAAATAAATTGCCGGATGAGCAGTTCTTC	CASSQNKLPDEQFF
14	TRBD1	TRBV18	TRBJ2-7	.	TGTGCCAGCTCACAATCGACAGGGTCAGGCGAGCAGTACTTC	CASSQSTGSGEQYF
15	TRBD1	TRBV7-6	TRBJ2-1	.	TGTGCCAGCAGCTTTCCGGGACAGGGGGCCAGGGAGCAGTTCTTC	CASSFPGQGAREQFF
18	TRBD1	TRBV5-5	TRBJ2-2	once	TGTGCCAGCAGCCCGGGAGAGGGACAGGGGCTTATCACCGGGGAGCTGTTTTTT	CASSPGEGQGLITGELFF
14	.	TRBV5-4	TRBJ2-7	.	TGTGCCAGCAGCTTGATCGGCGGTACCTACGAGCAGTACTTC	CASSLIGGTYEQYF